Reported below is one T cell receptor beta chain. The sequencing depth, 1 in 200,000 to 1 in 1 million T cells, was the target. This table comes from immunoSEQ multiplex PCR, and its TCRdb copy is limited to in-frame clones, with some not included. In the table there are over 150,000 clones, about 80% of which are singletons. This sample was included in a study of cytotoxic CD8 clonotypes in ibrutinib-treated CLL. This CDR3 is 14 amino acids long. The germline CDR1 and CDR2 sequences are SGHNT and YYREEE (reference sequence). Deletions cut 0 bases from V and 2 bases from J, with 9 bases between. This sequence was found in a human donor with chronic lymphocytic leukemia. The source material was PBMCs, sampled after 12 months of ibrutinib treatment. V gene TRBV5-4 combines with J gene TRBJ2-7, with D possibly being TRBD1 (6 bases). In DNA form, the CDR3 reads TGTGCCAGCAGCTTGGTCGGACAGACCTACGAGCAGTACTTC. It codes for CASSLVGQTYEQYF.